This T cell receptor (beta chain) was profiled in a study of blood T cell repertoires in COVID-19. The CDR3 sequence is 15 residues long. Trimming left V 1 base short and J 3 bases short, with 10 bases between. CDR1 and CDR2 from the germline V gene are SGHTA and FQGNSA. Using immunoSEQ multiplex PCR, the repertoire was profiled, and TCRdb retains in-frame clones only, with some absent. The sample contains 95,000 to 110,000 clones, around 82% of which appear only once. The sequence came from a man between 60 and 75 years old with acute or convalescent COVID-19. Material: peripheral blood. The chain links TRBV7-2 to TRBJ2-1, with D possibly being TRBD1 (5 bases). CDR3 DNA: TGTGCCAGCAGCTTAGAGCCAGGGTTCTACAATGAGCAGTTCTTC. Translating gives CASSLEPGFYNEQFF.